The clone carrying this TCR beta chain was seen repeatedly, ten times or more. What it binds is not known. This CDR3 has 16 residues. V dropped 5 bases and J dropped 1 base, with 15 bases sitting between them. Germline loops: CDR1 MNHEY, CDR2 SMNVEV (reference sequence). One entry per CDR3 protein, called by TCRdb with MiXCR from the reads. This table has more than 200,000 distinct CDR3 sequences, around 9% appearing once. The data originate from a study of T cell repertoires in cytomegalovirus infection. Study-wide points: There were HLA-C-restricted CMV-specific TCR beta clonotypes dominating the ex vivo response.

Material for sequencing was PBMCs. The chain is built from TRBV27 and TRBJ1-5; D gene ambiguous. This clonotype was sampled from a human donor in good health (CMV status not recorded). Some clones in this sample may be carry-over from other donors' samples. This CDR3 reads CASSPRDSWSNQPQHF. The CDR3 DNA sequence: TGTGCCAGCAGTCCTCGAGATTCATGGAGCAATCAGCCCCAGCATTTT.